This TCR beta chain emerged from a study of blood T cell repertoires in COVID-19. Looking at the study overall: The United States, Italy and Spain were the sources of the acute and convalescent COVID-19 samples. PBMCs, B-cell-depleted T cells, or T cells were the source of the cDNA or gDNA that made up the material.

The V and J ends lost 0 bases and 5 bases, in that order; junction bases with no gene match: 10. Germline CDR1 reads MGHRA; CDR2 reads YSYEKL. The CDR3 runs to 17 residues. Produced via immunoSEQ multiplex PCR; TCRdb's table is partial and in-frame only. The sample lists approximately 89,000 clones; 80% were seen once. This receptor was taken from a woman older than 75 with acute or convalescent COVID-19. The rearrangement joins TRBV4-1 to TRBJ2-5, with 9 positions matching TRBD2. The sequenced sample consisted of peripheral blood. DNA for the CDR3: TGCGCCAGCAGCCAAGATTCTCACGGACTAGCGCGGGAGACCCAGTACTTC. This codes for CASSQDSHGLARETQYF.